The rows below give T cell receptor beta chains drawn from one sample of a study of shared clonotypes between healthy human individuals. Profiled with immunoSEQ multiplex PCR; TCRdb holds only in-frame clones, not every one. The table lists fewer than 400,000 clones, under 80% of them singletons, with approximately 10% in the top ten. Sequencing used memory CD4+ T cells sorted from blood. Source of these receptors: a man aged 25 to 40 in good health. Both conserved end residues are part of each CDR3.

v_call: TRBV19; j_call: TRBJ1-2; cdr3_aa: CASSIGGIGYGYTF
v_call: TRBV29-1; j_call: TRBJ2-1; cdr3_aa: CSVFRTGNPEQFF
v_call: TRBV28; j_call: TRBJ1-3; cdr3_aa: CASTGVTGNTIYF
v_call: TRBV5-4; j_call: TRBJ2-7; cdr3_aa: CASSPRADQTYEQYF
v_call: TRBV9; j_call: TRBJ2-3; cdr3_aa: CASSVTGLAGNTQYF
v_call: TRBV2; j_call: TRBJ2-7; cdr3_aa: CASSGLAGAYEQYF
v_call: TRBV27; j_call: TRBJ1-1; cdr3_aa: CASSPRTRSMAFF
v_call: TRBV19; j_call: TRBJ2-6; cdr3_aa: CASSNGAGGSGANVLTF
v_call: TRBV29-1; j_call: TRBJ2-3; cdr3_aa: CSVEWSGRAADTQYF
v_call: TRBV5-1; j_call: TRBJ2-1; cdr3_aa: CASRSGFADYNEQFF
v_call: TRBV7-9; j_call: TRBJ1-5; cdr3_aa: CASSIGPGTYQPQHF
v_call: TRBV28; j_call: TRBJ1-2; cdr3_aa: CASSLYGPDSYGYTF
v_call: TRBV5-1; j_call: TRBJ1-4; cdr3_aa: CASSSSTGQAVQKNEKLFF
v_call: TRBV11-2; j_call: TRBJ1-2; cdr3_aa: CASSPLLKLYGYTF
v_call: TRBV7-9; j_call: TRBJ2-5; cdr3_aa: CASSKQGGETQYF
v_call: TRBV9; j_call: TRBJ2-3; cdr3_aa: CASSVVSGISTDTQYF
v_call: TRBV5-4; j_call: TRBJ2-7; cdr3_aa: CASSLSRELAYEQYF
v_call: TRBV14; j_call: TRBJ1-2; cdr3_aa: CASSARQGRGYGYTF
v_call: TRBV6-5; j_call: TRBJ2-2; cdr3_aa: CASSEGSGYGELFF
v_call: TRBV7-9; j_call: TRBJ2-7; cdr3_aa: CASTSYTYNEQYF
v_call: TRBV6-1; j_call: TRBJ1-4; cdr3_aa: CASSPKGGFYEKLFF
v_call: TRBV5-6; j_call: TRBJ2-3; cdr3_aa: CASSFRTIAALITDTQYF
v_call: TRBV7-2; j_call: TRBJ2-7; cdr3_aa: CASSPRPGLAGEHEQYF
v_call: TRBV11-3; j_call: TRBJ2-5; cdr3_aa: CASSTRDRETQYF
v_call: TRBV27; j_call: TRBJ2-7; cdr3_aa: CASSPRSAAYEQYF
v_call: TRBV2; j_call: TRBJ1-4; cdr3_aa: CATRTDNEKLFF
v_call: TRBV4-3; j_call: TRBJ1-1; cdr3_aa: CASSQDTRREAFF
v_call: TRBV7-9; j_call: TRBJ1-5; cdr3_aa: CASSFNSPNQPQHF
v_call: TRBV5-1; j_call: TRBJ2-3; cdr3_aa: CASSLEGDTQYF
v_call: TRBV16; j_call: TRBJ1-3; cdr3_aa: CASSQLGTQFGGSRFSGNTIYF
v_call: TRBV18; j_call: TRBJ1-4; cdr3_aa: CASSFNQNRGEEKLFF
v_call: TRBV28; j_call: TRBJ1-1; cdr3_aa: CASSFGVEAFF
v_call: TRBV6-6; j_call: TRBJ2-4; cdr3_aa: CASSYLDIQYF
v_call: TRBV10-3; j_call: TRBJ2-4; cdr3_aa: CAISESGRAQNIQYF
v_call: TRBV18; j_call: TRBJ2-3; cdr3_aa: CASSPGWGRANTDTQYF
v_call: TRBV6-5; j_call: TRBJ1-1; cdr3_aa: CASSLGTGARNTEAFF
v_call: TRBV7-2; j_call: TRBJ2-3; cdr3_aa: CASSLRGGKSTDTQYF
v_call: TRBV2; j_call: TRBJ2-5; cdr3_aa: CASSDSLETQYF
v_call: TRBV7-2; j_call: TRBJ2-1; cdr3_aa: CASSPGGSASYNEQFF
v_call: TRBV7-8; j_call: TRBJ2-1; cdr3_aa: CASSLPLRIRGPENEQFF
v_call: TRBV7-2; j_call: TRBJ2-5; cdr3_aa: CASSLDSTDQETQYF
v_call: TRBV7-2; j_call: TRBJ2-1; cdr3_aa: CASSFAGRSSYNEQFF
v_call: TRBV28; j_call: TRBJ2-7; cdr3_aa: CASSQGTGQREQYF
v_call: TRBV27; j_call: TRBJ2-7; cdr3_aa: CASSLRLAGGRSYEQYF
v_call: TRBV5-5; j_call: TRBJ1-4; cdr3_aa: CASMRGTNEKLFF
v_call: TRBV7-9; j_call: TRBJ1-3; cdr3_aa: CASSPLRDTIYF
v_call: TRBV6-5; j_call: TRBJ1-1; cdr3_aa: CASSSGRENTEAFF
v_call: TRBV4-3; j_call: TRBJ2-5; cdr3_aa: CASSQEQRGLSGSSETQYF
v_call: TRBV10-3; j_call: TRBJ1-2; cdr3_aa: CAISESYDGYTF
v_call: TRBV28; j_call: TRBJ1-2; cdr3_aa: CASSLRGTGVVYTF
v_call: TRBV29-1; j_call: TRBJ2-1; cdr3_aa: CSVGSVYNEQFF
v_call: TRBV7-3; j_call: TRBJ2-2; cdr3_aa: CASSLYLNTGELFF